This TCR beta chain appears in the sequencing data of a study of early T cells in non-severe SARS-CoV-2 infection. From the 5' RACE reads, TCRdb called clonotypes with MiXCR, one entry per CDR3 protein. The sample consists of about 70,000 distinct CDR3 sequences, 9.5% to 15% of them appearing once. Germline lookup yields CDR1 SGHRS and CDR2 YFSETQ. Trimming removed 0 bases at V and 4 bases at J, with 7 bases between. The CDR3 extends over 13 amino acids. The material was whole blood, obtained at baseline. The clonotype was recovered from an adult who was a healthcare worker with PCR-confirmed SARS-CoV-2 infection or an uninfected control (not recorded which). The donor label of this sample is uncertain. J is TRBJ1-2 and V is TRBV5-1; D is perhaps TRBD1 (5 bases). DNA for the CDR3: TGCGCCAGCAGCTTGGACAGGACCTATGGCTACACCTTC. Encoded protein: CASSLDRTYGYTF.